These 18 T cell receptor beta chains came from one sample sequenced in a study of T cell clonality in common variable immunodeficiency. These receptors' targets are unknown. The assay was immunoSEQ multiplex PCR, and TCRdb's table has in-frame clones only and misses some. The sample was found to contain about 33,000 clones, and every one recurs. Whole-study results and caveats: In common variable immunodeficiency, TCR beta chains reportedly carried fewer deletions and N-nucleotide insertions.

Sequencing was carried out using peripheral blood mononuclear cells. These receptors were taken from a human donor with common variable immunodeficiency.

This clone was recorded many times. The read ends 3 residues shy of where the CDR3 ends; the end is completed using the germline J gene. The V gene is TRBV6-1, the J gene TRBJ1-5; 7 nucleotides agree with TRBD1. Trimming cost V 4 bases and J 3 bases; bases outside gene matches: 3. Germline V gene data show CDR1 as MNHNS and CDR2 as SASEGT. The CDR3 has 14 residues. The DNA read from the CDR3 is TGTGCCAGCAGTGCCGGGACAGACAATCAGCCC. Its protein product is CASSAGTDNQP. The entire CDR3 reads CASSAGTDNQPQHF.

This clone was observed a few times. Sequencing ends 3 residues short of the CDR3 end; the germline J gene provides the rest. The genes are TRBV19 and TRBJ1-1; possible D gene TRBD1, 6 bases. This CDR3 has 13 residues. V lost 11 bases and J lost 5, with 18 bases in between. Germline V CDR1 and CDR2: LNHDA, SQIVND (reference sequence). The covered CDR3 bases are TGTGCCTCTAAAGGGGGTGGGTGGACTGAA. Encoded protein: CASKGGGWTE. The whole CDR3 sequence reads CASKGGGWTEAFF.

This clone was detected ten times or more. The DNA ends 3 residues before the CDR3 does, and the rest of the CDR3 is filled in from the germline J gene. The chain employs TRBV29-1 and TRBJ1-1; maybe TRBD1 (6 bases). Trimming removed 7 bases at V and 1 base at J, with 10 bases between. The CDR3 is made up of 12 amino acids. CDR1 is SQVTM and CDR2 is ANQGSEA in the germline V gene. CDR3 residues: CSGGGQNTEAFF. CDR3 DNA (partial): TGCAGCGGGGGGGGACAGAACACTGAA.

Details on this clone: The read falls 3 residues short of the CDR3 end, and the missing part is taken from the germline J gene. V is TRBV30 and J is TRBJ2-7; a weak D match, TRBD1 (5 bases). The germline V gene encodes CDR1 GTSNPN and CDR2 SVGIG (reference sequence). Between the trimmed V and J ends, which lost 3 bases and 5 bases, there was a span of 8 bases. This CDR3 is 11 amino acids long. The sequenced part of the CDR3 DNA is TGTGCCTGGAGACAGGCTGACGAG. Protein product: CAWRQADE. The whole CDR3 sequence is CAWRQADEQYF.

The sample holds a few counts of this clone. CDR3 DNA (partial): TGTGCCAGCGCTACAGGTCTCTATGGC. The encoded protein is CASATGLYG. In full, the CDR3 is CASATGLYGYTF. V is TRBV6-2 or TRBV6-3 and J is TRBJ1-2, with a possible D match to TRBD1 (5 bases). The read comes to an end 3 residues before the CDR3 does, leaving the germline J gene to fill in the end. Germline V gene lookup returns CDR1 MNHEY and CDR2 SVGEGT. This CDR3 spans 12 amino acids. With 8 bases removed from V and 4 bases from J, the gap between germline ends came to 11 bases.

In its sample, this clone was seen a few times. The read ends 3 residues shy of where the CDR3 ends; the end is completed using the germline J gene. The V gene is TRBV13, the J gene TRBJ2-1; 12 nucleotides match TRBD1. V lost 5 bases to trimming and J lost 9 bases; unmatched junction nucleotides: 11. There are 16 residues in the CDR3. Looked up from germline, CDR1 is PRHDT and CDR2 is FYEKMQ (reference sequence). CDR3 DNA, as far as it was read: TGTGCCAGCAGCACAACCGGGACAGGGGGCTTGGGTGAG. Translating it yields CASSTTGTGGLGE. The CDR3 as a whole reads CASSTTGTGGLGEQFF.

Ten or more counts support this clone. The read falls 3 residues short of the CDR3 end, and the missing part is taken from the germline J gene. The chain joins TRBV19 to TRBJ1-1, with 8 bases aligning to TRBD1. The ends lost 3 bases at V and 4 bases at J; junction bases unmatched: 4. CDR3 length equals 14 residues. Germline V gene data show CDR1 as LNHDA and CDR2 as SQIVND (reference sequence). The DNA read from the CDR3 is TGTGCCAGTAGTATGGCAGGGGGCGTCACTGAA. It translates to CASSMAGGVTE. The complete CDR3 reads CASSMAGGVTEAFF. The full variable domain, rest sourced from reference TRBV19 and TRBJ1-1, is DGGITQSPKYLFRKEGQNVTLSCEQNLNHDAMYWYRQDPGQGLRLIYYSQIVNDFQKGDIAEGYSVSREKKESFPLTVTSAQKNPTAFYLCASSMAGGVTEAFFGQGTRLTVV.

To note about this clone: Read data end 3 residues before the CDR3 end; the end is taken from the germline J gene. The rearrangement uses TRBV10-2 and TRBJ2-5; TRBD2 might be the D (5 bases). V was clipped by 2 bases and J by 4 bases, with 11 bases between them. This CDR3 region has 14 residues. Germline V gene lookup returns CDR1 WSHSY and CDR2 SAAADI. The CDR3 DNA, read in part, is TGCGCCAGCAGTGAGGCGGGCGGGCCAGAGACC. As protein: CASSEAGGPET. The full-length CDR3 reads as CASSEAGGPETQYF.

This clone has more than one count but fewer than ten. Coverage ceases 3 residues before the CDR3 finishes, and the germline J gene fills in the end. V and J are TRBV19 and TRBJ1-2; tentatively, D is TRBD1 (6 bases). The V end was cut by 0 bases, the J end by 5 bases, with 13 bases between. The CDR3 covers 15 residues. From germline, CDR1 is LNHDA and CDR2 SQIVND (reference sequence). The CDR3 reads CASSIEFGRGYGYTF. The sequenced CDR3 bases are TGTGCCAGTAGTATAGAGTTTGGCAGGGGTTATGGC.

A few counts support this clone. Read coverage stops 3 residues before the CDR3 terminus; the germline J gene supplies the remainder. The V call is TRBV6-2 or TRBV6-3, the J call TRBJ2-7; 8 positions agree with TRBD2. CDR1 is MNHEY, CDR2 SVGEGT, per germline. CDR3 length equals 14 residues. The V gene end was trimmed by 6 bases and the J gene end by 2 bases; junction bases not matched to a gene: 6. This CDR3 is CASRRTSGPYEQYF. The DNA read from the CDR3 is TGTGCCAGCAGGCGAACTAGCGGTCCCTACGAG.

This clone turned up a few times. The sequenced fragment ends 3 residues before the CDR3 boundary, so the rest is inferred from the germline J gene. The chain carries TRBV2 and TRBJ2-3; 11 positions agree with TRBD2. V lost 5 bases, J lost 5 bases, and 6 bases stayed unmatched. CDR1 is SNHLY, CDR2 FYNNEI, per germline. The CDR3 is 15 residues long. The covered CDR3 bases are TGTGCCAGCAGTTATAGCGGGGGGGAAGTAGATACG. Protein product: CASSYSGGEVDT. From start to end, the CDR3 is CASSYSGGEVDTQYF.

This clone was counted at least ten times. The read gets to within 3 residues of the CDR3 end, and the germline J gene fills in the rest. V usage is TRBV30 and J usage is TRBJ2-1, with a weak D call TRBD2 (6 bases). Between the trimmed V and J ends, which lost 1 base and 9 bases, there was a span of 13 bases. This CDR3 comprises 13 residues. Germline lookup yields CDR1 GTSNPN and CDR2 SVGIG (reference sequence). The CDR3 loop reads CAWSATSKGEQFF. Partial CDR3 DNA: TGTGCCTGGAGTGCCACTAGCAAGGGTGAG.

The sample holds many counts of this clone. Sequencing ends 3 residues short of the CDR3 end; the germline J gene provides the rest. The J gene is TRBJ2-5, the V gene TRBV30, with 10 bases fitting TRBD2. The CDR3 is 14 amino acids. Germline CDR1 reads GTSNPN; CDR2 reads SVGIG (reference sequence). After removal of 0 bases from V and 5 bases from J, the junction contained 3 bases not matched to a gene. Partial CDR3 DNA: TGTGCCTGGAGTGTGTCTAGCGGGGGTGAGACC. It codes for CAWSVSSGGET. The full CDR3 protein reads CAWSVSSGGETQYF.

This clone was counted only a few times. The read stops 3 residues short of the end of the CDR3; the missing end is completed from the germline J gene. This chain joins TRBV7-9 and TRBJ2-5; TRBD2 aligns across 11 bases. V lost 6 bases, J lost 1 base, and 4 bases stayed unmatched. Germline loops: CDR1 SEHNR, CDR2 FQNEAQ (reference sequence). The CDR3 sequence is 15 residues long. The CDR3: CASRPTSGGQETQYF. CDR3 bases read: TGTGCCAGCAGACCCACTAGCGGGGGCCAAGAGACC.

This clone was counted many times. Sequencing ends 3 residues short of the CDR3 end; the germline J gene provides the rest. The chain recombines TRBV9 with TRBJ2-3; the match to TRBD2 covers 11 bases. The CDR3 has 16 amino acids. From germline, CDR1 is SGDLS and CDR2 YYNGEE. With V trimmed by 3 bases and J by 6 bases, 9 bases remained unmatched. The CDR3 DNA, read in part, is TGTGCCAGCAGCGCCCAGACTAGCGGGGTCGGTGATACG. Its translation: CASSAQTSGVGDT. The whole CDR3 sequence is CASSAQTSGVGDTQYF.

This clone has at least ten counts. The CDR3 extends 3 residues past the end of the read, so its final part is completed from the germline J gene. This chain connects TRBV29-1 to TRBJ2-5; D perhaps matches TRBD1 (5 bases). The germline V gene encodes CDR1 SQVTM and CDR2 ANQGSEA. The CDR3 spans 13 residues. The V and J ends lost 4 bases and 5 bases respectively, with 14 bases between them. The DNA read from the CDR3 is TGCAGCGTTGGCAGCAGGGTGGAGGAGACC. Amino acids: CSVGSRVEET. The full CDR3 protein is CSVGSRVEETQYF.

This clone has a count of ten or more. The CDR3 end falls 3 residues outside the read, so it is completed with the germline J gene. This chain uses TRBV11-2 with TRBJ2-7; the match to TRBD2 covers 8 bases. This CDR3 region has 14 residues. In germline, CDR1 is SGHAT, CDR2 FQNNGV. The junction had 3 bases not matched to a gene; V was cut back by 1 base and J by 4 bases. Incomplete CDR3 DNA: TGTGCCAGCAGCTTAGGCGGGGGGCCTTACGAG. Translated, it gives CASSLGGGPYE. The entire CDR3 protein reads CASSLGGGPYEQYF.

This clone appeared a few times. The CDR3 extends 3 residues past the end of the read, so its final part is completed from the germline J gene. The chain links TRBV20-1 to TRBJ1-5, with 11 bases aligning to TRBD1. The germline CDR1 and CDR2 sequences are DFQATT and SNEGSKA (reference sequence). The CDR3 extends over 14 amino acids. The junction had 2 bases not matched to a gene; V was cut back by 7 bases and J by 0 bases. This chain's CDR3 is CSVGTGGSNQPQHF. Incomplete CDR3 DNA: TGCAGTGTTGGGACAGGGGGTAGCAATCAGCCC.